This passage covers 14 T cell receptor beta chains from one sample sequenced in a study of blood T cell repertoires in COVID-19. Repertoires were generated with immunoSEQ multiplex PCR, while TCRdb's copy carries only in-frame clones and drops some. The sample shows roughly 410,000 clones, more than 70% of them seen only once. Sequences were obtained from peripheral blood. These receptors all come from a woman between 55 and 75 years old with COVID-19, enrolled during active disease.

Only a few counts were recorded for this clone. This chain uses TRBV5-6 with TRBJ2-2, with TRBD2 matching over 9 bases. Germline V gene data show CDR1 as SGHDT and CDR2 as YYEEEE. CDR3 size: 17 residues. V trimming: 1 base; J trimming: 0 bases; junction bases outside the gene matches: 4. CDR3 in amino acids: CASSLLTSGPNTGELFF. CDR3 in DNA: TGTGCCAGCAGCTTGTTGACTAGCGGTCCGAACACCGGGGAGCTGTTTTTT.

The J gene is TRBJ1-2, the V gene TRBV6-5, with D perhaps matching TRBD1 (6 bases). The CDR3 is 16 amino acids. The V gene's germline CDR1 is MNHEY and CDR2 SVGAGI. Trimming left V 4 bases short and J 9 bases short, with 24 bases between. The CDR3 DNA sequence: TGTGCCAGCAGTTCCGAAGACAGGATCTTCTCCGGCAGCTACACCTTC. As protein: CASSSEDRIFSGSYTF.

The chain combines TRBV5-1 with TRBJ2-6; 11 nucleotides line up with TRBD1. Germline V gene data show CDR1 as SGHRS and CDR2 as YFSETQ. The CDR3 sequence is 19 residues long. V gave up 1 base and J gave up 2 bases; unmatched junction bases: 8. CDR3 sequence (DNA): TGCGCCAGCAGCTTGTTACAGGGACAGGGGGGAACTGGGGCCAACGTCCTGACTTTC. It encodes CASSLLQGQGGTGANVLTF.

In nucleotides, the CDR3 is TGCGCCAGCAGCCAGTCGACAGGCCTCAATCAGCCCCAGCATTTT. This sequence encodes CASSQSTGLNQPQHF. The J gene is TRBJ1-5, the V gene TRBV4-1; D perhaps matches TRBD1 (6 bases). The length of the CDR3 is 15 residues. Per the germline V gene, CDR1 is MGHRA and CDR2 is YSYEKL. The ends were cut back, 3 bases at V and 3 bases at J, with 12 bases in the middle.

J is TRBJ2-5 and V is TRBV5-1; TRBD2 matches at 9 bases. Germline trimming cut 1 base from V and 1 base from J; bases unmatched to any gene: 5. Germline lookup yields CDR1 SGHRS and CDR2 YFSETQ. This CDR3 is built from 16 residues. In DNA form, the CDR3 reads TGCGCCAGCAGCTTGATGGCTAGCGGGGCCCAAGAGACCCAGTACTTC. Translation gives CASSLMASGAQETQYF.

V usage is TRBV7-2 and J usage is TRBJ1-2; 7 nucleotides line up with TRBD1. Losses at the gene ends were 1 base for V and 8 bases for J; bases not matched to a gene: 7. Germline values: CDR1 SGHTA, CDR2 FQGNSA. CDR3 length: 14 amino acids. The CDR3, as DNA: TGTGCCAGCAGCTTAGTACAGGGGATACAGGGCTACACCTTC. Protein product: CASSLVQGIQGYTF.

The chain joins TRBV12-3 or TRBV12-4 to TRBJ1-1; 8 bases agree with TRBD1. The ends lost 5 bases at V and 4 bases at J; junction bases unmatched: 3. CDR3 size: 13 residues. The CDR3 reads CASSQDRVTEAFF. The CDR3 region has the DNA TGTGCCAGCAGTCAGGACAGGGTCACTGAAGCTTTCTTT.

V gene TRBV2 combines with J gene TRBJ1-2, with 8 bases fitting TRBD1. Germline CDR1 and CDR2: SNHLY and FYNNEI. The CDR3 is made up of 14 amino acids. V was clipped by 4 bases and J by 6 bases; unmatched bases: 7. CDR3 sequence: CASSVGQGKNGYTF. The CDR3 nucleotides read TGTGCCAGCAGTGTAGGACAGGGTAAGAATGGCTACACCTTC.

The chain recombines TRBV5-4 with TRBJ2-7; D gene uncertain. This CDR3 has 11 amino acids. V gave up 9 bases and J gave up 5 bases, with 12 bases separating them. Per germline, CDR1 SGHNT and CDR2 YYREEE (reference sequence). This chain's CDR3 is CAIKFRDEQYF. CDR3 in DNA: TGTGCCATCAAATTTCGGGACGAGCAGTACTTC. The full variable domain, rest sourced from reference TRBV5-4 and TRBJ2-7, is ETGVTQSPTHLIKTRGQQVTLRCSSQSGHNTVSWYQQALGQGPQFIFQYYREEENGRGNFPPRFSGLQFPNYSSELNVNALELDDSALYLCAIKFRDEQYFGPGTRLTVT.

The CDR3 loop reads CATSGTSGGYNEQFF. The DNA of the CDR3 is TGTGCCACCAGTGGGACTAGCGGGGGTTACAATGAGCAGTTCTTC. The chain uses TRBV24-1 and TRBJ2-1; the match to TRBD2 covers 13 bases. After removal of 5 bases from V and 4 bases from J, the junction contained 1 base not matched to a gene. Germline loops: CDR1 KGHDR, CDR2 SFDVKD. The CDR3 spans 15 residues.

With regard to this clone: The identical CDR3 is also encoded by other nucleotide sequences in the sample. V gene TRBV29-1 combines with J gene TRBJ1-2; D may be TRBD1 (5 bases). This CDR3 has 11 residues. The ends were cut back, 3 bases at V and 5 bases at J, with 7 bases in the middle. CDR1 and CDR2 (germline): SQVTM, ANQGSEA. The CDR3, as DNA: TGCAGCGTTGACAGGGAATATGGCTACACCTTC. Translating it yields CSVDREYGYTF.

The rearrangement uses TRBV29-1 and TRBJ2-1; TRBD2 aligns across 10 bases. The V segment lost 6 bases and the J segment 4 bases; nucleotides outside the gene matches: 9. The germline V gene has CDR1 SQVTM and CDR2 ANQGSEA. This CDR3 has 15 residues. The CDR3 region has the DNA TGCAGCGTGGACCTTAGCGGGGGGCCATACAATGAGCAGTTCTTC. This translates into CSVDLSGGPYNEQFF.

The genes are TRBV19 and TRBJ2-1; 8 positions match TRBD1. The CDR3 has 14 amino acids. Trimming at V came to 5 bases and at J to 4 bases, leaving 4 bases not matched to a gene. The germline gives CDR1 LNHDA, CDR2 SQIVND (reference sequence). CDR3 sequence reads: CASSFRQGYNEQFF. The CDR3 region has the DNA TGTGCCAGTAGTTTCAGACAGGGGTACAATGAGCAGTTCTTC. Full variable domain (missing parts from reference TRBV19 and TRBJ2-1): DGGITQSPKYLFRKEGQNVTLSCEQNLNHDAMYWYRQDPGQGLRLIYYSQIVNDFQKGDIAEGYSVSREKKESFPLTVTSAQKNPTAFYLCASSFRQGYNEQFFGPGTRLTVL.

CDR3 sequence reads: CASSQDRTAYNEQFF. DNA of the CDR3: TGTGCCAGCAGCCAAGACCGGACAGCTTACAATGAGCAGTTCTTC. The chain combines TRBV4-2 with TRBJ2-1; a weak D match, TRBD1 (6 bases). The V end lost 0 bases, the J end lost 4 bases, and 10 bases lay between the germline ends. This CDR3 has 15 residues. Germline CDR1 and CDR2: LGHNA and YNFKEQ.